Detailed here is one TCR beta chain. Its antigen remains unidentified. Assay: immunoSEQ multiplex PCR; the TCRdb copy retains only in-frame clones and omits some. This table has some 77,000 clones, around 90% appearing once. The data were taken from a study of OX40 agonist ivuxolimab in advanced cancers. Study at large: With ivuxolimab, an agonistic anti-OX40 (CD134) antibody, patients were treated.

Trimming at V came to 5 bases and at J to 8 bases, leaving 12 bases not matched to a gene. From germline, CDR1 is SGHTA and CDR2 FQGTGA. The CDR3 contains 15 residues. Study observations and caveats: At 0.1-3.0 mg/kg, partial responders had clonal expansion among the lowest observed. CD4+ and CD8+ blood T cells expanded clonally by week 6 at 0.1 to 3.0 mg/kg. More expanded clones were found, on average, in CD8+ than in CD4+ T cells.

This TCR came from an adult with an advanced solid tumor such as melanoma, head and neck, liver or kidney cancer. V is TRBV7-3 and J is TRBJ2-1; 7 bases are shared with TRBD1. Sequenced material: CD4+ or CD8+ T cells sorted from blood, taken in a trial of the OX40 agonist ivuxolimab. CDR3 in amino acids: CASSPEGQARHEQFF. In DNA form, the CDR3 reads TGTGCCAGCAGCCCAGAAGGACAGGCGCGGCATGAGCAGTTCTTC.